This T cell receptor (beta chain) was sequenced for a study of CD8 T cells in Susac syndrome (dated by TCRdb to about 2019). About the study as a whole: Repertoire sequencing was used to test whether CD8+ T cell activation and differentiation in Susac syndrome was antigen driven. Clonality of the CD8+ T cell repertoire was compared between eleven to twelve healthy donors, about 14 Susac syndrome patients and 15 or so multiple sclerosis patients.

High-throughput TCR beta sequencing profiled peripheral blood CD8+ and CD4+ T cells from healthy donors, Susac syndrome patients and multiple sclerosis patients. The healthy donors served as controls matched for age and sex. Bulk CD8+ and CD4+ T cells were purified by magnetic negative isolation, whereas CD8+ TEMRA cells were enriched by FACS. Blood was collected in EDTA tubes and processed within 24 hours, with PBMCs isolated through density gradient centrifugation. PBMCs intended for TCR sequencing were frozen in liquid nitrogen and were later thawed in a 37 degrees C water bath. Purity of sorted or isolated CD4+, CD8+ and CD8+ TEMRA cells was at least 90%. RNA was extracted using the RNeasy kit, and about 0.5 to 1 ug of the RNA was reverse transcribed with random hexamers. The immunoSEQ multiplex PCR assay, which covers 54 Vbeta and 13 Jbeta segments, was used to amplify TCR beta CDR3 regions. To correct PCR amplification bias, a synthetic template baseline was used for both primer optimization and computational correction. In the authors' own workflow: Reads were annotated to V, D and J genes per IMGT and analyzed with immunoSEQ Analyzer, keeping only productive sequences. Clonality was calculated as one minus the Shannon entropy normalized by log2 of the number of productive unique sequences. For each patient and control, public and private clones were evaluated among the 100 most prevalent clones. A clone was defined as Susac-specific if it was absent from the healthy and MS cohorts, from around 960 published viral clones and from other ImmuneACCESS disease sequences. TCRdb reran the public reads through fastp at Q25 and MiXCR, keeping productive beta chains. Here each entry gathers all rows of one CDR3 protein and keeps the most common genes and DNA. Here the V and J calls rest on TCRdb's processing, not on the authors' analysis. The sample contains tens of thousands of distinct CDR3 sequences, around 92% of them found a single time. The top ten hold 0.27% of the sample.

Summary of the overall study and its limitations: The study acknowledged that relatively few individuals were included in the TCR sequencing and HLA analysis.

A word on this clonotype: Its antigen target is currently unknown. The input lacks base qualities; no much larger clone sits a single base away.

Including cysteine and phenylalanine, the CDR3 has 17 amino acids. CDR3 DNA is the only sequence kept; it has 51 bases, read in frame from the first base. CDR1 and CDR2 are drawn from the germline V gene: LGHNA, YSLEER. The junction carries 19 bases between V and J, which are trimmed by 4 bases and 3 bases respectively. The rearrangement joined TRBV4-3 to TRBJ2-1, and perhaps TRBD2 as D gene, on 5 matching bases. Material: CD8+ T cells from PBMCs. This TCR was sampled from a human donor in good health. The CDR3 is CASSRDDIGVNYNEQFF. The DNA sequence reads TGCGCCAGCAGCCGAGACGACATCGGGGTCAACTACAATGAGCAGTTCTTC.